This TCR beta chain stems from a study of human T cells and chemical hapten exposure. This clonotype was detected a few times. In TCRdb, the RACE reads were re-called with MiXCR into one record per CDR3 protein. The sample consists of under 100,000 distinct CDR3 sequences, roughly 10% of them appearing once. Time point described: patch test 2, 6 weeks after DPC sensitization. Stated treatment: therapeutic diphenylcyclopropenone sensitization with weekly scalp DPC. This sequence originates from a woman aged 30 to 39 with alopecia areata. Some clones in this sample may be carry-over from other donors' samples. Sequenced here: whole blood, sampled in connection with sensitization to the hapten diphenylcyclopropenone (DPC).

The CDR3, as DNA: TGTGCCATCACCCAATCCATCATGTCGGAGCAGTACTTC. Translating it yields CAITQSIMSEQYF. The J gene is TRBJ2-7, the V gene TRBV10-3; D gene ambiguous. V was cut by 7 bases and J by 7 bases, with 17 bases left in between. CDR3 length: 13 residues. Germline V lookup: CDR1 ENHRY, CDR2 SYGVKD.